This T cell receptor (beta chain) was obtained from a study of T cells in Graves' hyperthyroidism and ophthalmopathy. Study-wide findings and caveats: Ophthalmopathy and stable hyperthyroidism were told apart by a 13 V-J model. Among thyroid clonotypes expanded above 0.001, most also appeared in blood.

Diagnoses rested on clinical symptoms, serum thyroxine and TRAb, thyroid ultrasound and orbital computed tomography. Amplified TCR beta CDR3 regions derived from RNA transcripts. The HTBI primer set drove a first-round RT-PCR of the TCR CDR3. TCRdb re-called the multiplex PCR reads through MiXCR, storing one row per CDR3 protein. The repertoire consists of about 640,000 distinct CDR3 sequences, with roughly 45% occurring once and the leading ten covering approximately 7.2%. Germline CDR1 is DFQATT and CDR2 is SNEGSKA (reference sequence). The CDR3 runs to 14 residues. Trimming left V 4 bases short and J 1 base short, with 14 bases between. Concerning this clonotype: Its antigen is unknown.

The sequence came from an adult man with Graves' disease, either hyperthyroidism or ophthalmopathy (not recorded which). The chain recombines TRBV20-1 with TRBJ2-7; D uncertain. Sequenced material: peripheral blood or thyroid tissue (not recorded which). The CDR3 reads CSATSDGFSYEQYF. Here the CDR3 DNA reads TGCAGTGCTACCTCGGACGGATTTTCCTACGAGCAGTACTTC.